Described below is a single TCR beta chain sequence and its context. Profiling relied on immunoSEQ multiplex PCR, and the TCRdb table lists in-frame clones only, not all of them. The repertoire holds 2 million to 2.5 million clones, approximately 95% seen once, with around 0.13% in the top ten. The CDR3 runs to 17 residues. The germline CDR1 and CDR2 sequences are KGHSH and LQKENI. The V and J ends lost 4 bases and 8 bases, in that order; junction bases with no gene match: 16. This entry belongs to a study of shared clonotypes between healthy human individuals. This chain joins TRBV18 and TRBJ1-4; 7 bases map to TRBD1. The sample taken for sequencing was naive CD4+ T cells sorted from blood. The subset is: CD45RA+ positively selected. The clonotype comes from a man aged 18 to 35 in good health. The CDR3 DNA follows: TGTGCCAGCTCACTCCAATCGGGACAGCTATTACTGGAAAAACTGTTTTTT. It specifies CASSLQSGQLLLEKLFF. The full variable domain, in which reference TRBV18 and TRBJ1-4 provide the parts outside the CDR3, is NAGVMQNPRHLVRRRGQEARLRCSPMKGHSHVYWYRQLPEEGLKFMVYLQKENIIDESGMPKERFSAEFPKEGPSILRIQQVVRGDSAAYFCASSLQSGQLLLEKLFFGSGTQLSVL.